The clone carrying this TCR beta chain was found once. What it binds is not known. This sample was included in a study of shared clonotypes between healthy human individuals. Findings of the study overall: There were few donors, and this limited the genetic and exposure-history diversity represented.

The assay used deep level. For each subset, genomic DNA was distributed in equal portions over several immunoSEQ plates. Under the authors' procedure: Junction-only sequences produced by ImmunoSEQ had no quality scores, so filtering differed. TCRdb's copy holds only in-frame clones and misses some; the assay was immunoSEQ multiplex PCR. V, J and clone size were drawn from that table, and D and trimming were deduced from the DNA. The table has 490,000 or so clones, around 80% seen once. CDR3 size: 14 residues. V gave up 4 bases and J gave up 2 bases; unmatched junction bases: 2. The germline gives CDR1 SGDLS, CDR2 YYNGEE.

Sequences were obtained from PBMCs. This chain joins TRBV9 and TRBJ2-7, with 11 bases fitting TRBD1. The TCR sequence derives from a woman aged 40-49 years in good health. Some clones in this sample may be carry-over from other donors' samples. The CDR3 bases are TGTGCCAGCAGCCCGGGACAGGGGGCCTACGAGCAGTACTTC. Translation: CASSPGQGAYEQYF.